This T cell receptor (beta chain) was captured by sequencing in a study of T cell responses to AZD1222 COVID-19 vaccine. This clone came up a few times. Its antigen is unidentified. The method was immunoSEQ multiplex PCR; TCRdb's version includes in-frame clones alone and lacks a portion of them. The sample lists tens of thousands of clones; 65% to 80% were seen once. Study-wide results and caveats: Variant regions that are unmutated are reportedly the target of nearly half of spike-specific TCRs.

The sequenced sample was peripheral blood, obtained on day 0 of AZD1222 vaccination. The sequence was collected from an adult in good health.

CDR3 sequence: CASSTDGGRKGYTF. Written as DNA, the CDR3 is TGTGCCAGCAGTACGGACGGGGGACGAAAGGGCTACACCTTC. The chain employs TRBV6-6 and TRBJ1-2, with D possibly matching TRBD1 (5 bases). The ends were cut back, 5 bases at V and 8 bases at J, with 18 bases in the middle. The CDR3 spans 14 residues. Germline V gives CDR1 MNHNY, CDR2 SVGAGI (reference sequence).